The 14 T cell receptor beta chains below come from one sample, sequenced in a study of blood T cell repertoires in COVID-19. The table came from immunoSEQ multiplex PCR; TCRdb's copy has only in-frame clones and leaves some out. This sample has roughly 330,000 clones, with around 84% found just once. Source material: PBMCs or T cells enriched from blood (not recorded which). The receptors derive from a woman aged 18-29 years who had recovered from COVID-19.

This clone occurred once. This rearrangement joins TRBV30 to TRBJ1-2, with 9 bases that match TRBD1. In germline, CDR1 is GTSNPN, CDR2 SVGIG (reference sequence). V lost 4 bases to trimming and J lost 5 bases; unmatched junction nucleotides: 8. The CDR3 covers 14 residues. The CDR3 DNA sequence: TGTGCCTGGAAGGGACAGGGTGGGTTTTATGGCTACACCTTC. This encodes CAWKGQGGFYGYTF.

CDR3 residues: CATYNSGGNYEQYF. CDR3 bases: TGTGCCACCTACAATAGCGGGGGAAACTACGAGCAGTACTTC. The chain links TRBV6-5 to TRBJ2-7; 9 nucleotides match TRBD2. After removal of 10 bases from V and 3 bases from J, the junction contained 10 bases not matched to a gene. Germline V lookup: CDR1 MNHEY, CDR2 SVGAGI. This CDR3 region has 14 residues.

V and J are TRBV27 and TRBJ1-5; D remains ambiguous. The CDR3 sequence is 13 residues long. V lost 6 bases and J lost 4, with 10 bases in between. CDR1 and CDR2 (germline): MNHEY, SMNVEV (reference sequence). The CDR3 reads CASRHSGNQPQHF. The CDR3 coding sequence is TGTGCCAGCAGACACAGCGGGAATCAGCCCCAGCATTTT.

The chain joins TRBV5-1 to TRBJ2-1, with 8 bases identical to TRBD2. V lost 6 bases and J lost 4; bases outside the gene matches: 6. The germline V gene has CDR1 SGHRS and CDR2 YFSETQ. The CDR3 contains 14 residues. DNA for the CDR3: TGCGCCAGCACGGCCGGGACTAGATACAATGAGCAGTTCTTC. It yields the protein CASTAGTRYNEQFF.

The chain couples TRBV28 to TRBJ1-1; D is possibly TRBD1 (5 bases). The CDR3 runs to 12 residues. Per the germline V gene, CDR1 is MDHEN and CDR2 is SYDVKM. V lost 6 bases and J 5 bases, leaving 10 bases between the germline ends. CDR3 coding DNA: TGTGCCAGCAGCCTTCGACAGACTGAAGCTTTCTTT. As protein: CASSLRQTEAFF. Supplemented by reference TRBV28 and TRBJ1-1, the full variable domain reads DVKVTQSSRYLVKRTGEKVFLECVQDMDHENMFWYRQDPGLGLRLIYFSYDVKMKEKGDIPEGYSVSREKKERFSLILESASTNQTSMYLCASSLRQTEAFFGQGTRLTVV.

The genes are TRBV11-2 and TRBJ2-3, with 9 bases identical to TRBD2. This CDR3 has 15 residues. V shed 4 bases, J shed 12 bases, and the junction held 14 bases outside the gene matches. Germline V gene sequence: CDR1 SGHAT, CDR2 FQNNGV. DNA of the CDR3: TGTGCCAGCAGCTCGACTAAGCGGGGGGCTTACCTTCAGTATTTT. Translated, it gives CASSSTKRGAYLQYF.

Regarding this clone: A read error may account for a junction end that differs from germline. The genes are TRBV7-7 and TRBJ1-1, with D possibly TRBD1 on 5 matching bases. The CDR3 is 13 amino acids. The germline V gene has CDR1 SSHAT and CDR2 FNYEAQ (reference sequence). The CDR3 loop is CASSLGAGTEAFF. CDR3 DNA sequence: TGTGCTAGCAGCTTAGGGGCTGGCACTGAAGCTTTCTTT. The full variable domain, with the rest looked up from reference TRBV7-7 and TRBJ1-1, is GAGVSQSPRYKVTKRGQDVTLRCDPISSHATLYWYQQALGQGPEFLTYFNYEAQPDKSGLPSDRFSAERPEGSISTLTIQRTEQRDSAMYRCASSLGAGTEAFFGQGTRLTVV.

The chain carries TRBV6-5 and TRBJ1-3; TRBD1 might be the D (6 bases). With 2 bases removed from V and 0 bases from J, the gap between germline ends came to 11 bases. The CDR3 runs to 16 residues. The germline CDR1 and CDR2 sequences are MNHEY and SVGAGI. The CDR3 loop reads CASSYEGHFSGNTIYF. As DNA, the CDR3 is TGTGCCAGCAGTTACGAGGGACATTTCTCTGGAAACACCATATATTTT.

The V gene is TRBV5-1, the J gene TRBJ2-7; 9 bases match TRBD2. CDR3 length equals 14 residues. V shed 2 bases, J shed 6 bases, and the junction held 6 bases outside the gene matches. Germline values: CDR1 SGHRS, CDR2 YFSETQ. CDR3 nucleotide sequence: TGCGCCAGCAGCTTCGGGACAGCGGGAGGCGAGCAGTACTTC. Residues: CASSFGTAGGEQYF.

The chain carries TRBV5-1 and TRBJ2-6; D perhaps matches TRBD2 (5 bases). With 2 bases removed from V and 0 bases from J, the gap between germline ends came to 9 bases. The CDR3 length is 16 residues. CDR1 is SGHRS and CDR2 is YFSETQ in the germline V gene. Written as DNA, the CDR3 is TGCGCCAGCAGCTTCGGGGTATACTCTGGGGCCAACGTCCTGACTTTC. This sequence encodes CASSFGVYSGANVLTF.

V usage is TRBV5-6 and J usage is TRBJ1-6; the match to TRBD1 covers 7 bases. Per germline, CDR1 SGHDT and CDR2 YYEEEE. V lost 0 bases, J lost 7 bases, and 4 bases stayed unmatched. CDR3 length equals 15 residues. CDR3 amino acids: CASSLVAGGNSPLHF. The CDR3 DNA sequence: TGTGCCAGCAGCTTGGTTGCAGGGGGGAATTCACCCCTCCACTTT.

V is TRBV4-1 and J is TRBJ2-7; D may be TRBD2 (6 bases). This CDR3 comprises 12 residues. V shed 2 bases and J shed 7 bases, with 9 bases lying between them. The V gene's germline CDR1 is MGHRA and CDR2 YSYEKL. The CDR3 DNA is TGCGCCAGCAGCCAACCCCGGGGGGAGCAGTACTTC. Its protein is CASSQPRGEQYF.

This clone was seen a few times. The rearrangement joins TRBV19 to TRBJ1-2, with D tentatively TRBD1 (6 bases). CDR1 LNHDA and CDR2 SQIVND come from the germline V gene (reference sequence). The CDR3 extends over 13 amino acids. Trimming stripped 9 bases from V and 4 bases from J, with 15 bases between. The CDR3, as DNA: TGTGCCAGCCCAGGGGCAGGGGCCTATGGCTACACCTTC. Residues: CASPGAGAYGYTF.

The gene calls are TRBV2 and TRBJ2-1; D is perhaps TRBD2 (6 bases). Trimming shortened V by 7 bases and J by 0 bases, and 16 bases separated the two germline ends. Germline CDR1 is SNHLY and CDR2 is FYNNEI. This CDR3 is 16 amino acids long. CDR3 protein: CASTVDRRGSYNEQFF. In nucleotides, the CDR3 is TGTGCCAGCACAGTCGACCGGAGGGGCTCCTACAATGAGCAGTTCTTC.